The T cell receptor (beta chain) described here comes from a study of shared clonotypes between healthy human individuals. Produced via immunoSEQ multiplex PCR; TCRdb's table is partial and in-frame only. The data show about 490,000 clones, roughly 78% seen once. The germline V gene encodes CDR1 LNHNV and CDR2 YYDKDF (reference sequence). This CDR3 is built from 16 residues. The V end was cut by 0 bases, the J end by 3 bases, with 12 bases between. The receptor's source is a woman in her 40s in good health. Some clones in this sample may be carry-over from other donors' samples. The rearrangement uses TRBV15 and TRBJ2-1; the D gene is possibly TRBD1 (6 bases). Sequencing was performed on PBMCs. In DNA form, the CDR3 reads TGTGCCACCAGCAGAGATGTGGGGGCTTTCTACAATGAGCAGTTCTTC. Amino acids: CATSRDVGAFYNEQFF.